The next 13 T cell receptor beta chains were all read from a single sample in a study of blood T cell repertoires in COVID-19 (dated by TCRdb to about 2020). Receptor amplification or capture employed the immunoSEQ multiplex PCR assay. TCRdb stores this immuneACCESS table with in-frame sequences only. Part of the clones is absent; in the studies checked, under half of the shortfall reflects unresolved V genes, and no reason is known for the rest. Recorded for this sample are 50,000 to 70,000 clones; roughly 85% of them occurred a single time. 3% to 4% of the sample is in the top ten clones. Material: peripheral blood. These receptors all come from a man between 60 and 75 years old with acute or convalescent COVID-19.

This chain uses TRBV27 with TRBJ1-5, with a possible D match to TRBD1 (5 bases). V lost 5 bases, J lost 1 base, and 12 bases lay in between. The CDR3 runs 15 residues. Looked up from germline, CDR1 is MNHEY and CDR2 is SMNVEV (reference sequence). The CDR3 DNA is TGTGCCAGCAGTGTGGGACTCGTCAGCAATCAGCCCCAGCATTTT. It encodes CASSVGLVSNQPQHF.

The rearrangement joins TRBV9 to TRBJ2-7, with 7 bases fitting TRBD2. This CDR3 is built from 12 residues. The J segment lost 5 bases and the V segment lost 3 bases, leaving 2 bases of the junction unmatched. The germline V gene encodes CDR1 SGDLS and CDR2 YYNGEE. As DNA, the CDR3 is TGTGCCAGCAGCGCGACTAGCCACGAGCAGTACTTC. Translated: CASSATSHEQYF.

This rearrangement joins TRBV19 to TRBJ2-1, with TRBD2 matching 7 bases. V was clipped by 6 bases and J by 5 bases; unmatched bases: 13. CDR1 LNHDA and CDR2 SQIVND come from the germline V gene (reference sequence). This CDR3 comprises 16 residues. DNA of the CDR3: TGTGCCAGTAGGGACTTATTAGCGGGCCAAGACAATGAGCAGTTCTTC. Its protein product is CASRDLLAGQDNEQFF.

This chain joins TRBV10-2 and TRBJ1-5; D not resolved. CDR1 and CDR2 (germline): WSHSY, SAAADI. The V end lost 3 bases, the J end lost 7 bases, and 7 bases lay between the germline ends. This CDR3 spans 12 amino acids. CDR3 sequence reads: CASSDFRQPQHF. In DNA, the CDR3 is TGCGCCAGCAGTGACTTCAGACAGCCCCAGCATTTT.

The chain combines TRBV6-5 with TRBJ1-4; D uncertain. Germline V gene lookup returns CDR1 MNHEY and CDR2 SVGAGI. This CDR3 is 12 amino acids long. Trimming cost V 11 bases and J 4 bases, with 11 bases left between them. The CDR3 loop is CACRRVNEKLFF. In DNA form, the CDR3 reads TGTGCCTGCCGACGGGTTAATGAAAAACTGTTTTTT.

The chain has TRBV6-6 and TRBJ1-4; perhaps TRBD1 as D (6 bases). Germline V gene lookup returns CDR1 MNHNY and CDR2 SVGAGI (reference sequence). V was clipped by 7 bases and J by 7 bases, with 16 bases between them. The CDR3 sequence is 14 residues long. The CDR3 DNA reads TGTGCCAGCACCACAATGGACAGACCTGAAAAACTGTTTTTT. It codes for CASTTMDRPEKLFF.

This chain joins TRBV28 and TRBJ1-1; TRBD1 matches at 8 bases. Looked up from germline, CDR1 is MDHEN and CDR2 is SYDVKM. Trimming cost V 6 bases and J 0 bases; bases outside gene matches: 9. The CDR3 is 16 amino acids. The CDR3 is CASSLRGRELNTEAFF. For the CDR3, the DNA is TGTGCCAGCAGCCTCAGGGGGCGAGAATTGAACACTGAAGCTTTCTTT.

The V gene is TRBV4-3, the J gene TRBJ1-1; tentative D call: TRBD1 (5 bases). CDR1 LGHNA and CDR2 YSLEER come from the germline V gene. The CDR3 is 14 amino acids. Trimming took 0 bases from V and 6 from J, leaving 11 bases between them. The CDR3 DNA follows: TGCGCCAGCAGCCAAGACGGTTGGGGGGCTGAAGCTTTCTTT. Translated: CASSQDGWGAEAFF.

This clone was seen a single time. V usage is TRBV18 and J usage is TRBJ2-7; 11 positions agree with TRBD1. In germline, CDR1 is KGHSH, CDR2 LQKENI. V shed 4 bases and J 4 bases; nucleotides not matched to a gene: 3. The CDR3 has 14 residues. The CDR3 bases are TGTGCCAGCTCACGGGGACAGGGGGGGTACGAGCAGTACTTC. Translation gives CASSRGQGGYEQYF.

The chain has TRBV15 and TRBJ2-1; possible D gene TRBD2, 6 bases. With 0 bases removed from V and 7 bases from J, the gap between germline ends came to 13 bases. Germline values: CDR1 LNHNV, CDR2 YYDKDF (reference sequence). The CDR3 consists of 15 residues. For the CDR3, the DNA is TGTGCCACCAGCAGAGATTTGGAGGGATGGAATGAGCAGTTCTTC. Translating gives CATSRDLEGWNEQFF.

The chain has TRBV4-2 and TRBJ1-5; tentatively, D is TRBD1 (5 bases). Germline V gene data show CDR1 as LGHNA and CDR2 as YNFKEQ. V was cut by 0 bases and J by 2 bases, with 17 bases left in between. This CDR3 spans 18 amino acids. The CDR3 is CASSQDLGGAQGNQPQHF. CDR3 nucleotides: TGTGCCAGCAGCCAAGATCTCGGTGGGGCGCAGGGCAATCAGCCCCAGCATTTT.

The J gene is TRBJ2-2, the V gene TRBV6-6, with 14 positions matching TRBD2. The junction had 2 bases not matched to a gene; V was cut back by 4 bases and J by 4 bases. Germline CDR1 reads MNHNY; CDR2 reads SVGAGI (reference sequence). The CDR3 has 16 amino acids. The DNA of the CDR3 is TGTGCCAGCAGTTTAGGGACTAGCGGGAGCACCGGGGAGCTGTTTTTT. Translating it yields CASSLGTSGSTGELFF.

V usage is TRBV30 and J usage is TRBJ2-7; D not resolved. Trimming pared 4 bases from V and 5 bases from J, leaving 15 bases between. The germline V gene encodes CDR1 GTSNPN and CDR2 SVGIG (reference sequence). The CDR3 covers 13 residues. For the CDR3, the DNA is TGTGCCTGGACGAGGAGTTTTTCCCACGAGCAGTACTTC. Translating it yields CAWTRSFSHEQYF. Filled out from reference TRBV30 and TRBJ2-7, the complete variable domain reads SQTIHQWPATLVQPVGSPLSLECTVEGTSNPNLYWYRQAAGRGLQLLFYSVGIGQISSEVPQNLSASRPQDRQFILSSKKLLLSDSGFYLCAWTRSFSHEQYFGPGTRLTVT.